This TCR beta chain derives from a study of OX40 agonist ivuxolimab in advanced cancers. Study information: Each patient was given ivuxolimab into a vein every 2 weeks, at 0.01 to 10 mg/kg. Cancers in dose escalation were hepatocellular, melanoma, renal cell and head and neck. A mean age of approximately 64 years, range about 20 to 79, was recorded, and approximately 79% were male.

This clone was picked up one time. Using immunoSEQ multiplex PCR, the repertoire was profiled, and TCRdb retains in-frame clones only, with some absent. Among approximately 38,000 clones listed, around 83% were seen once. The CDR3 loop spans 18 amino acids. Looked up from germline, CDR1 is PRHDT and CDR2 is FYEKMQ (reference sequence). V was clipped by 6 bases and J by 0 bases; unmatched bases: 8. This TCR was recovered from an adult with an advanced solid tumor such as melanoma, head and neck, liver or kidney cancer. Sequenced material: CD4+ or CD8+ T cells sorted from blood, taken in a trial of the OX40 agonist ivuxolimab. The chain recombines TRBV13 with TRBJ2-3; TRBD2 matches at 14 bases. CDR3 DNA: TGTGCCAGCAGACCAGGGACTAGCGGGGGCCTTAGCACAGATACGCAGTATTTT. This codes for CASRPGTSGGLSTDTQYF.